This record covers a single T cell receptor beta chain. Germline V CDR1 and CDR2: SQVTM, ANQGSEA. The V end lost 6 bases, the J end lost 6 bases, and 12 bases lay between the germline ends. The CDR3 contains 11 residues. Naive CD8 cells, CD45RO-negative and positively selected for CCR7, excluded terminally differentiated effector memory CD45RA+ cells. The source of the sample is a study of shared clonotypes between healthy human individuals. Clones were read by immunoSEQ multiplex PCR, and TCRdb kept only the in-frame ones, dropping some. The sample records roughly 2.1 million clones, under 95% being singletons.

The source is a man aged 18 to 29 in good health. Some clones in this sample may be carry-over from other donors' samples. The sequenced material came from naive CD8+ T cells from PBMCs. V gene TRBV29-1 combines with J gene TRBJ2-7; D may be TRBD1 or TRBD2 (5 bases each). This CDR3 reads CSVRDLSEQYF. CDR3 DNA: TGCAGCGTCCGGGACCTCTCCGAGCAGTACTTC.